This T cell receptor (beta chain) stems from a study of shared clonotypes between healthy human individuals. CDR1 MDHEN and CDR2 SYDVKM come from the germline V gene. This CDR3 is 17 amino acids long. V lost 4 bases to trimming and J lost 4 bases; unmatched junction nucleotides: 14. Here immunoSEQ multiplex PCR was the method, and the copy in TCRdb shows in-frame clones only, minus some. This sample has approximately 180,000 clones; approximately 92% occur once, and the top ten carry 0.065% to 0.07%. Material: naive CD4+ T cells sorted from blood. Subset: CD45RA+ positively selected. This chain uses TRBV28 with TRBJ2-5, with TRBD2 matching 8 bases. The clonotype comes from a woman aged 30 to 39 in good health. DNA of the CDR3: TGTGCCAGCAGTTCCCCCTATAAAGCGGGAGTGGGAGAGACCCAGTACTTC. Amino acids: CASSSPYKAGVGETQYF.